This is a list of T cell receptor beta chains from one sample in a study of cytomegalovirus exposure and HLA in healthy donors. Using immunoSEQ multiplex PCR, the repertoire was profiled, and TCRdb retains in-frame clones only, with some absent. Of approximately 220,000 clones listed, about 87% were seen once; the top ten hold around 2.6%. Input material: PBMCs. The receptors originated from a young man in good health and CMV-seronegative. Both conserved end residues are trimmed from each CDR3.

TRBJ2-7 TRBV7-2 14 ASSFSPVSSGYEQY
TRBJ2-7 TRBV4-1 12 ASSQVNTGGEQY
TRBJ2-7 TRBV20-1 9 SASAAYEQY
TRBJ2-5 TRBV5-4 12 ASSLFQRRETQY
TRBJ2-7 TRBV11-2 15 ASSLVGGGTGAYEQY
TRBJ2-4 TRBV19 9 ASSGRYIQY
TRBJ2-7 TRBV28 10 ASNDKSYEQY
TRBJ1-2 TRBV6-5 11 ASSYEADYGYT
TRBJ2-7 TRBV5-4 13 ASSPIPGTGSEQY
TRBJ1-2 TRBV6-1 12 ASSERVENYGYT
TRBJ1-5 TRBV4-1 13 ASSQDPGLKQPQH
TRBJ2-7 TRBV15 12 ATSRLTGAYEQY
TRBJ2-1 TRBV29-1 16 SVVPAGDFSAPYNEQF
TRBJ2-4 TRBV9 12 ASSVLGTGHIQY
TRBJ2-4 TRBV4-3 11 ASSGDRGNIQY
TRBJ1-5 TRBV19 13 ASRADRVRYQPQH
TRBJ2-2 TRBV2 13 ASGEPTQGTGELF
TRBJ1-3 TRBV6-5 13 ASRYRLGSGNTIY
TRBJ2-7 TRBV5-1 13 ASSTGTSGSNEQY
TRBJ2-5 TRBV7-9 13 ASSPGGRVQETQY
TRBJ2-5 TRBV5-6 13 ASSSLQGVDETQY
TRBJ2-2 TRBV28 11 ASSWSSTGELF
TRBJ2-7 TRBV11-2 11 ASSGGLAGVQY